This T cell receptor (beta chain) was profiled in a study of cytomegalovirus exposure and HLA in healthy donors. Study-wide findings and caveats: A later analysis linked a missense variant in DCLRE1C to the trimming of TCR beta V and J genes. An analysis was carried out later, and it reportedly showed fewer N-insertions in an Asian-associated ancestry cluster than the 666-donor mean.

In the case of this clone: As yet, its antigen is unknown.

This PCR relied on a set of 60 Vbeta primers and 13 Jbeta primers. Method: immunoSEQ multiplex PCR; TCRdb's copy keeps in-frame clones and lacks some. This repertoire shows over 130,000 clones, 79% found once; its top ten account for roughly 6.8%. Germline V gene data show CDR1 as SGHNT and CDR2 as YYREEE (reference sequence). The CDR3 is 18 residues long. V was clipped by 3 bases and J by 5 bases; unmatched bases: 15. This rearrangement joins TRBV5-4 to TRBJ2-3; TRBD2 matches at 10 bases. This clonotype was obtained from a man aged 50-59 years in good health and CMV-seropositive. Sequencing was performed on PBMCs. The CDR3 bases are TGTGCCAGCAGCTCCGAACCAGGACTAGCGGAGGAGATAGATACGCAGTATTTT. This translates into CASSSEPGLAEEIDTQYF.